Sequencing of this T cell receptor (beta chain) was carried out in a study of identical twins. The CDR3 has 14 residues. CDR1 is DFQATT and CDR2 is SNEGSKA in the germline V gene (reference sequence). V lost 5 bases to trimming and J lost 6 bases, with 17 bases between them. The table lists this clonotype with a count of one. TCRdb used MiXCR to reprocess the 5' RACE reads, holding one entry per CDR3 protein. Altogether 460,000 or so distinct CDR3 sequences are present, 12% to 15% being singletons, with the ten largest covering around 0.57%. These data also featured in a second study, about yellow fever vaccine responses in identical twins.

What was sequenced was CD4+ T cells sorted from blood. The receptor's source is a young woman in good health. The chain joins TRBV20-1 to TRBJ1-5; D might be TRBD1 (5 bases). The CDR3 sequence is CSAQGGAGRQPQHF. The CDR3 nucleotides read TGCAGTGCTCAGGGTGGGGCGGGGCGTCAGCCCCAGCATTTT.